This entry concerns a single TCR beta chain. Its antigen is still unknown. TCRdb's copy holds only in-frame clones and misses some; the assay was immunoSEQ multiplex PCR. The table has fewer than 60,000 clones, nearly 80% seen once. When around 10 days of culture had elapsed, CD4+ T cells were isolated. Participants were vaccinated with two doses of either the BNT162b2 or mRNA-1273 vaccine. The study found no prior SARS-CoV-2 infection in the vaccine recipients, who tested negative for nucleocapsid antibodies. IL-2 medium took the place of half the medium on both days 3 and 7. The data originate from a study of vaccination effects on CD4 cells after COVID-19. As for the study in general: Post-vaccine sampling occurred a median 72 days after the second dose.

The study's findings and limits: After vaccination, at late timepoints, clones induced by infection and by vaccine contracted markedly.

The CDR3 is 15 residues long. V shed 2 bases and J 2 bases; nucleotides not matched to a gene: 5. Germline CDR1 SGHRS, CDR2 YFSETQ. The chain links TRBV5-1 to TRBJ2-3; 7 nucleotides match TRBD1. The TCR sequence derives from a human donor who received a COVID-19 vaccine. The sequences come from CD4+ T cells from PBMCs cultured without peptide, collected after COVID-19 vaccination. The CDR3 region is CASSFLGQLTDTQYF. In DNA, the CDR3 is TGCGCCAGCAGCTTTTTGGGACAGCTCACAGATACGCAGTATTTT.